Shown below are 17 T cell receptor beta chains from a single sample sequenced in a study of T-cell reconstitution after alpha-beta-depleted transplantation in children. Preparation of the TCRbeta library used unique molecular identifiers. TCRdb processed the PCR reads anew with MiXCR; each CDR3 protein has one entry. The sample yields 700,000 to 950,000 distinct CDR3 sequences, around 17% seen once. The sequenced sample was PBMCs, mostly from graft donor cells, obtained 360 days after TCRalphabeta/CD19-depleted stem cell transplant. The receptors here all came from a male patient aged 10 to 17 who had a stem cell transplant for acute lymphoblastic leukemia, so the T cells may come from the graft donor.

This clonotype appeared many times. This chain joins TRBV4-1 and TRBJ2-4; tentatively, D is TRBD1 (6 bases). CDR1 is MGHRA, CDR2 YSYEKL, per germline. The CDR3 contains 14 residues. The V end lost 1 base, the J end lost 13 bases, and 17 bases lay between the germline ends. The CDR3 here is CASSQASPPGDQYF. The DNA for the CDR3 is TGCGCCAGCAGCCAAGCCTCCCCCCCAGGGGACCAGTACTTC.

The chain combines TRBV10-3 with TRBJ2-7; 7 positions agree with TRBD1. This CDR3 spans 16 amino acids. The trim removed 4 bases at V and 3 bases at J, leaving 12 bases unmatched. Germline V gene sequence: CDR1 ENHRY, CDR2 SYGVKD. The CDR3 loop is CAISADLARDSYEQYF. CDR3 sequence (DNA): TGTGCCATCAGTGCCGACCTTGCAAGGGACAGCTACGAGCAGTACTTC.

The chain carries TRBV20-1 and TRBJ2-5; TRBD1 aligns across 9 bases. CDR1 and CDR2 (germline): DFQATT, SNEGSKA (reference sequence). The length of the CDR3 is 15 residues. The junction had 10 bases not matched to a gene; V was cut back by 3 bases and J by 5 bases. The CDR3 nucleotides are TGCAGTGCTAGTTTTACAGGGGGCGCCCCGGAGACCCAGTACTTC. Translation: CSASFTGGAPETQYF.

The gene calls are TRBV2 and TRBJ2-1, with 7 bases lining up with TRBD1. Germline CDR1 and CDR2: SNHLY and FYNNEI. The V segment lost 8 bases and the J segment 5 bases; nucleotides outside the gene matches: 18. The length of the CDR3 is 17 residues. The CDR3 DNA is TGTGCCAGCTGTTTAGTCAGCATGGCAGGGGGTAACAATGAGCAGTTCTTC. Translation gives CASCLVSMAGGNNEQFF. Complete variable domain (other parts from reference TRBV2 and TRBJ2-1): EPEVTQTPSHQVTQMGQEVILRCVPISNHLYFYWYRQILGQKVEFLVSFYNNEISEKSEIFDDQFSVERPDGSNFTLKIRSTKLEDSAMYFCASCLVSMAGGNNEQFFGPGTRLTVL.

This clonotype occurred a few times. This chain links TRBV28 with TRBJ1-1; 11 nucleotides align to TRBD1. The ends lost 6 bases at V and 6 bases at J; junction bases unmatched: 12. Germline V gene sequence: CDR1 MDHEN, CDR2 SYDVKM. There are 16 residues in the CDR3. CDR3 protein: CASRYGQGARKAEAFF. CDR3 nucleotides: TGTGCCAGCAGATACGGACAGGGGGCTAGAAAAGCTGAAGCTTTCTTT.

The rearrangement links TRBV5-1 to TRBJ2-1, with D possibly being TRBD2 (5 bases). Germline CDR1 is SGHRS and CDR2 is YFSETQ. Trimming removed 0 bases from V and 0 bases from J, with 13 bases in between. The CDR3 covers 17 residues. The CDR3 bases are TGCGCCAGCAGCTTGGGCCTAGCAGTTAGCTCCTACAATGAGCAGTTCTTC. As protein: CASSLGLAVSSYNEQFF.

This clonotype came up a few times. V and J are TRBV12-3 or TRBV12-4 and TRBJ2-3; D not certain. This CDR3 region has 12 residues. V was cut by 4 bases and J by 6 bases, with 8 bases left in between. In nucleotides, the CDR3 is TGTGCCAGCAGTTCCCACGGGGATACGCAGTATTTT. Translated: CASSSHGDTQYF.

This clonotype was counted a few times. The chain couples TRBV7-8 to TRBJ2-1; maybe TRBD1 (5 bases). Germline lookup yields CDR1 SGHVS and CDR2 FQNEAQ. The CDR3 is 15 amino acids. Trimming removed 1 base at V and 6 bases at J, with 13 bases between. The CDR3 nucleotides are TGTGCCAGCAGCTTAGAGGGGATCCTCGGCAATGAGCAGTTCTTC. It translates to CASSLEGILGNEQFF.

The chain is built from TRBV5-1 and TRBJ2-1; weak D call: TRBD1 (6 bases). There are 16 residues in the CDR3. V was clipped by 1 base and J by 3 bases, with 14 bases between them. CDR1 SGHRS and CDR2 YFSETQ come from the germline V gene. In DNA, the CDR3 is TGCGCCAGCAGCTTGCTGGAGGACAGAATCTACAATGAGCAGTTCTTC. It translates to CASSLLEDRIYNEQFF.

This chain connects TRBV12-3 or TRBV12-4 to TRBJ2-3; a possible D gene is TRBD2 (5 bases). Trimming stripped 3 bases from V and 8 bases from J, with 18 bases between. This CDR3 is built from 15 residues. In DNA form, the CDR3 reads TGTGCCAGCAGTTTCCCCCCGCAGGTCCGGGGTACGCAGTATTTT. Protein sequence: CASSFPPQVRGTQYF.

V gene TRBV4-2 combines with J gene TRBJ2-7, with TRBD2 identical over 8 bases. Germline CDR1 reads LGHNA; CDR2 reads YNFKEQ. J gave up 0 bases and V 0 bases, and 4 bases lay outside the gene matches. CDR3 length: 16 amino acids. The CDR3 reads CASSQDGGRTSYEQYF. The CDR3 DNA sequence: TGTGCCAGCAGCCAAGACGGCGGGAGGACCTCCTACGAGCAGTACTTC.

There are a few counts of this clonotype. The DNA of the CDR3 is TGTGCCAGCAGCGACCTGGGCAGTTTTAATGAAAAACTGTTTTTT. It codes for CASSDLGSFNEKLFF. The chain joins TRBV7-6 to TRBJ1-4; unclear D gene. Trimming stripped 5 bases from V and 4 bases from J, with 14 bases between. CDR3 length equals 15 residues. The germline V gene encodes CDR1 SGHVS and CDR2 FNYEAQ.

The DNA of the CDR3 is TGTGCCAGCAGTACTAGCGGGAGGGCCCTTCGCTCTGGGGCCAACGTCCTGACTTTC. Encoded protein: CASSTSGRALRSGANVLTF. J is TRBJ2-6 and V is TRBV2, with 13 bases matching TRBD2. CDR1 and CDR2 from the germline V gene are SNHLY and FYNNEI. The length of the CDR3 is 19 residues. The V gene end was trimmed by 5 bases and the J gene end by 0 bases; junction bases not matched to a gene: 7.

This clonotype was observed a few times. The CDR3 sequence is CASSFAGHGGGELFF. The CDR3 nucleotides read TGTGCCAGCAGCTTCGCGGGTCATGGGGGCGGGGAGCTGTTTTTT. The chain couples TRBV7-7 to TRBJ2-2; D possibly matches TRBD1 or TRBD2 (5 bases each). Germline V CDR1 and CDR2: SSHAT, FNYEAQ (reference sequence). CDR3 length: 15 residues. V was clipped by 3 bases and J by 7 bases, with 15 bases between them.

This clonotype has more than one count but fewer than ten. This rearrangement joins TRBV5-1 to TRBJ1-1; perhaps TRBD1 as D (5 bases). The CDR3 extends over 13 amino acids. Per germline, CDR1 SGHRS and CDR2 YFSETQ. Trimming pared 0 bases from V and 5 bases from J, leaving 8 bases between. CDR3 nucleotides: TGCGCCAGCAGCTTGGTTGGGACGACTGAAGCTTTCTTT. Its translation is CASSLVGTTEAFF. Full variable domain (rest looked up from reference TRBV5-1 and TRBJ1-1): KAGVTQTPRYLIKTRGQQVTLSCSPISGHRSVSWYQQTPGQGLQFLFEYFSETQRNKGNFPGRFSGRQFSNSRSEMNVSTLELGDSALYLCASSLVGTTEAFFGQGTRLTVV.

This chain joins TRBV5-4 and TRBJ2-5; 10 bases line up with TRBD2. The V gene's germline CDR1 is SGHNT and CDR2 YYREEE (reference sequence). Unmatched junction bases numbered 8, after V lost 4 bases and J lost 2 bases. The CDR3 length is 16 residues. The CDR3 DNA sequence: TGTGCCAGCAGCCAAGAACTAGCGGGGTCGCAAGAGACCCAGTACTTC. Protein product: CASSQELAGSQETQYF.

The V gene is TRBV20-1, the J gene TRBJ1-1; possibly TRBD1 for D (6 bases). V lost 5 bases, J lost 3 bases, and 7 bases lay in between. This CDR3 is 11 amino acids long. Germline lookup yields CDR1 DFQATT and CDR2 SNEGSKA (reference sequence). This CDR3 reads CSAEGDTEAFF. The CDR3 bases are TGCAGTGCTGAGGGGGACACTGAAGCTTTCTTT.